A selection of T cell receptor beta chains follows, all from one sample in a study of blood T cell repertoires in COVID-19. Repertoires were generated with immunoSEQ multiplex PCR, while TCRdb's copy carries only in-frame clones and drops some. Altogether 200,000 to 250,000 clones are present, roughly 85% being singletons, with the ten largest covering approximately 5%. The sample comprised PBMCs or T cells enriched from blood (not recorded which). All receptors come from a woman aged 50 to 60 who had been exposed to COVID-19. CDR3s include the opening cysteine and the closing phenylalanine or tryptophan. Each record gives: J gene, V gene, D gene, clone size, CDR3 protein, CDR3 DNA. A D gene is named only where the DNA matches it firmly. For some rows the clone size is stated as once, few or many, or as a class when expanded; others skip it.

TRBJ2-7 | TRBV5-1 | . | . | CASSLAAKPYEQYF | TGCGCCAGCAGCTTGGCCGCCAAGCCCTACGAGCAGTACTTC
TRBJ2-6 | TRBV7-9 | . | . | CASSSLGTGANVLTF | TGTGCCAGCAGCTCTCTAGGTACTGGGGCCAACGTCCTGACTTTC
TRBJ1-2 | TRBV11-2 | TRBD1 | . | CASSRQGKYGYTF | TGTGCCAGCAGTCGACAGGGGAAGTATGGCTACACCTTC
TRBJ1-1 | TRBV14 | . | . | CASRRGYGGDTEAFF | TGTGCCAGCAGAAGGGGGTATGGGGGCGACACTGAAGCTTTCTTT
TRBJ1-1 | TRBV5-8 | . | . | CASSLPGESTNTEAFF | TGTGCCAGCAGCTTGCCAGGGGAAAGTACGAACACTGAAGCTTTCTTT
TRBJ1-1 | TRBV7-9 | TRBD1 | few | CASSLADRVRIEAFF | TGTGCCAGCAGCTTAGCGGACAGGGTGAGGATCGAAGCTTTCTTT
TRBJ1-1 | TRBV28 | . | few | CASSLLSFTEAFF | TGTGCCAGCAGTTTACTCAGTTTCACTGAAGCTTTCTTT
TRBJ1-1 | TRBV7-8 | TRBD1 | . | CASSEARGKNTEAFF | TGTGCCAGCAGCGAAGCCAGGGGGAAGAACACTGAAGCTTTCTTT
TRBJ2-2 | TRBV4-3 | TRBD2 | medium-sized | CASSQDLGGGASGELFF | TGCGCCAGCAGCCAAGATCTGGGCGGGGGGGCAAGCGGGGAGCTGTTTTTT
TRBJ2-1 | TRBV5-1 | TRBD2 | . | CASRERTSGGADEQFF | TGCGCCAGCAGGGAAAGGACTAGCGGGGGGGCCGATGAGCAGTTCTTC
TRBJ1-2 | TRBV5-4 | . | . | CASSPSAATFLYGYTF | TGTGCCAGCAGCCCCTCTGCCGCTACCTTCCTCTATGGCTACACCTTC
TRBJ2-2 | TRBV4-2 | TRBD2 | . | CASSRGLAGGPNTGELFF | TGTGCCAGCAGCCGGGGACTAGCGGGGGGTCCGAACACCGGGGAGCTGTTTTTT
TRBJ2-6 | TRBV6-1 | . | . | CASSDGGTVGANVLTF | TGTGCCAGCAGTGATGGCGGGACGGTAGGGGCCAACGTCCTGACTTTC
TRBJ2-3 | TRBV10-2 | TRBD1 | . | CAGQADRVTDTQYF | TGCGCCGGGCAGGCCGACAGGGTCACAGATACGCAGTATTTT
TRBJ1-6 | TRBV10-1 | TRBD1 | . | CARYAGGYNSPLHF | TGCGCCAGATACGCAGGGGGTTATAATTCACCCCTCCACTTT
TRBJ1-1 | TRBV21-1 | . | . | CASSKDGGYTEAFF | TGTGCCAGCAGCAAAGATGGGGGGTACACTGAAGCTTTCTTT
TRBJ1-3 | TRBV7-8 | . | . | CASSPGTSGNTIYF | TGTGCCAGCAGCCCAGGGACATCTGGAAACACCATATATTTT
TRBJ1-3 | TRBV7-9 | . | . | CASSLQGYTIYF | TGTGCCAGCAGCTTACAGGGATACACCATATATTTT
TRBJ2-4 | TRBV4-3 | . | . | CASSMANRMYF | TGCGCCAGCAGCATGGCGAACAGGATGTACTTC
TRBJ2-3 | TRBV7-8 | . | . | CAVIGVADTQYF | TGTGCCGTCATCGGGGTAGCAGATACGCAGTATTTT
TRBJ2-1 | TRBV5-5 | TRBD1 | few | CASSFRTGGSYNEQFF | TGTGCCAGCAGCTTCCGGACAGGGGGCTCCTACAATGAGCAGTTCTTC
TRBJ2-3 | TRBV5-4 | . | . | CASSLGNRATQYF | TGTGCCAGCAGCTTGGGGAACAGGGCCACGCAGTATTTT
TRBJ2-7 | TRBV19 | . | . | CASSIDRGPYEQYF | TGTGCCAGTAGTATCGACCGCGGTCCCTACGAGCAGTACTTC
TRBJ2-7 | TRBV30 | . | . | CAFRQSSYEQYF | TGTGCCTTTAGACAGTCCTCCTACGAGCAGTACTTC
TRBJ1-1 | TRBV12-2 | . | . | CASRLKPGQGLSWMNTEAFF | TGTGCAAGTCGCTTGAAGCCGGGACAGGGGTTATCCTGGATGAACACTGAAGCTTTCTTT
TRBJ1-5 | TRBV6-5 | . | . | CASNLKPQHF | TGTGCCAGCAACCTAAAGCCCCAGCATTTT
TRBJ1-1 | TRBV6-6 | TRBD1 | . | CASSPYTGVNTEAFF | TGTGCCAGCTCCCCCTATACAGGGGTGAACACTGAAGCTTTCTTT
TRBJ2-7 | TRBV27 | TRBD1 | . | CASSCEEGTAYEQYF | TGTGCCAGCAGTTGTGAAGAAGGGACAGCCTACGAGCAGTACTTC
TRBJ2-2 | TRBV7-9 | . | . | CASSLAGVTGELFF | TGTGCCAGCAGCTTAGCGGGAGTCACCGGGGAGCTGTTTTTT
TRBJ2-7 | TRBV2 | . | . | CASRLALSYEQYF | TGTGCCAGCAGGCTAGCCCTGTCCTACGAGCAGTACTTC
TRBJ2-7 | TRBV6-2/TRBV6-3 | . | . | CASSRTTITYEQYF | TGTGCCAGCAGTCGGACTACTATAACCTACGAGCAGTACTTC
TRBJ2-1 | TRBV6-9 | . | . | CASSYCGGRGTDEQFF | TGTGCCAGCAGTTATTGCGGCGGCAGGGGCACCGATGAGCAGTTCTTC
TRBJ1-5 | TRBV15 | . | . | CATSPGVSFSNQPQHF | TGTGCCACCAGCCCAGGGGTCAGTTTTAGCAATCAGCCCCAGCATTTT
TRBJ1-2 | TRBV19 | . | few | CASSTLRDGYTF | TGTGCCAGTAGTACCCTTCGGGATGGCTACACCTTC
TRBJ2-3 | TRBV7-2 | . | . | CASSRILRDTQYF | TGTGCCAGCAGCCGCATCCTTAGAGATACGCAGTATTTT
TRBJ2-3 | TRBV6-2/TRBV6-3 | . | . | CASSHGRDTQYF | TGTGCCAGCAGTCACGGGAGAGATACGCAGTATTTT
TRBJ2-6 | TRBV18 | TRBD1 | . | CASSDRQGAGANVLTF | TGTGCCAGCTCAGACAGACAGGGGGCTGGGGCCAACGTCCTGACTTTC
TRBJ1-2 | TRBV11-2 | . | . | CASSFGQYGYTF | TGTGCCAGCAGCTTCGGACAGTATGGCTACACCTTC
TRBJ1-1 | TRBV29-1 | . | . | CSVEQGRAEAFF | TGCAGCGTTGAACAGGGCCGGGCTGAAGCTTTCTTT
TRBJ1-2 | TRBV27 | . | . | CASSPSDRSDGYTF | TGTGCCAGCAGTCCATCGGACAGATCTGATGGCTACACCTTC
TRBJ2-1 | TRBV19 | . | . | CASTARRTVGASYNEQFF | TGTGCCAGTACCGCAAGAAGGACAGTTGGGGCCTCCTACAATGAGCAGTTCTTC